This section outlines one T cell receptor beta chain sequence together with its context. The antigen remains undetermined. The data originate from a study of T cell responses to AZD1222 COVID-19 vaccine. Sequencing used immunoSEQ multiplex PCR; TCRdb keeps in-frame clones, though not all of them. The sample consists of about 69,000 clones, roughly 83% of them appearing once. Study results and limitations: Researchers report vaccine-associated CD4 TCRs spanning spike, with dominance at 160-218 and 743-854.

The V gene's germline CDR1 is MNHNS and CDR2 SASEGT. V lost 1 base, J lost 4 bases, and 5 bases stayed unmatched. The CDR3 contains 15 residues. Sequenced material: peripheral blood, taken 28 days after the second AZD1222 dose. This chain links TRBV6-1 with TRBJ1-1; TRBD1 agrees at 8 bases. The receptor's source is an adult who received the AZD1222 COVID-19 vaccine. CDR3 residues: CASSEGTGWGTEAFF. The CDR3 region has the DNA TGTGCCAGCAGTGAAGGGACAGGGTGGGGCACTGAAGCTTTCTTT.